This TCR beta chain was sequenced during a study of shared clonotypes between healthy human individuals. Data came from immunoSEQ multiplex PCR; TCRdb stores just in-frame clones and leaves some out. Of about 110,000 clones in the sample, less than 80% were seen once. At least ten counts were recorded for this clone. Other DNA sequences in the same sample also yield this CDR3. This CDR3 contains 14 residues. The V end was cut by 0 bases, the J end by 4 bases, with 10 bases between. Germline CDR1 reads SGDLS; CDR2 reads YYNGEE. This clonotype originated in a woman aged 25 to 39 in good health. Sequencing was carried out using memory CD8+ T cells sorted from blood. Documented subset: CD45RO+ cells pooled with CCR7-negative TemRA cells. The gene calls are TRBV9 and TRBJ1-1, with D perhaps TRBD1 (5 bases). CDR3 in amino acids: CASSVAGGSTEAFF. CDR3 DNA sequence: TGTGCCAGCAGCGTAGCCGGGGGAAGCACTGAAGCTTTCTTT.